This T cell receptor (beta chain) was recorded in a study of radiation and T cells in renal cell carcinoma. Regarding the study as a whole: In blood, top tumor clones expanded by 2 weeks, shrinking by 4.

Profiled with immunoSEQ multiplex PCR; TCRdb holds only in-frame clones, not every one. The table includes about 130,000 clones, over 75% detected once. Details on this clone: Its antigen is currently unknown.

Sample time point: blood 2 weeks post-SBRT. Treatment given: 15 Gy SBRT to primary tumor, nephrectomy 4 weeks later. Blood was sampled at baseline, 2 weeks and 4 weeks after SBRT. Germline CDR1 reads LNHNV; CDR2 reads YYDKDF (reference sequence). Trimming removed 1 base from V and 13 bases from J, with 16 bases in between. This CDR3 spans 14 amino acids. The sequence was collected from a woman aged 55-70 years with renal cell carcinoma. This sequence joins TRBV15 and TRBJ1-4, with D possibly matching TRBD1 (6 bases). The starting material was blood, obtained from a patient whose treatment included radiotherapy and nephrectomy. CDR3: CATSRGVGRGALFF. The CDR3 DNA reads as TGTGCCACCAGCAGAGGGGTCGGCAGGGGCGCACTGTTTTTT.